These 27 T cell receptor beta chains were sequenced from one sample in a study of blood T cells in healthy people across ages (dated by TCRdb to 2014 to 2015). The library was made by 5' RACE. The listed sequencing device is Illumina HiSeq 2500. A second PCR of about 6 to 11 cycles was run with a J-beta primer mix and a sample-barcoded 5' primer. TCRdb ran its own pipeline on the public reads, namely fastp trimming at Q25 and MiXCR clone calling, and kept in-frame beta chains. Each CDR3 protein gets just one entry, which takes the most common genes and DNA from the rows behind it. The sample contains about 940,000 distinct CDR3 sequences, about 48% of them found a single time. 13% of the sample is taken by the ten largest. The source material was blood. The receptors shown here come from a man aged 30 to 39 in good health.

The genes are TRBV4-1 and TRBJ2-5; 12 bases are a match to TRBD2. The last part of the DNA fits TRBJ2-7 better; the J call may be wrong. The germline gives CDR1 MGHRA, CDR2 YSYEKL. The length of the CDR3 is 16 residues. CDR3 nucleotides: TGCGCCAGCAGCCAAGTCACTAGCGGGGGGACCGGCGAGCAGTACTTC. The encoded protein is CASSQVTSGGTGEQYF.

The chain links TRBV7-9 to TRBJ2-7, with TRBD1 identical over 9 bases. The J segment lost 5 bases and the V segment lost 1 base, leaving 6 bases of the junction unmatched. There are 15 residues in the CDR3. Looked up from germline, CDR1 is SEHNR and CDR2 is FQNEAQ (reference sequence). The CDR3 here is CASSLEVQGAHEQYF. In DNA form, the CDR3 reads TGTGCCAGCAGCTTAGAAGTACAGGGGGCTCACGAGCAGTACTTC.

The J gene is TRBJ1-2, the V gene TRBV7-2; tentatively, D is TRBD1 (5 bases). Looked up from germline, CDR1 is SGHTA and CDR2 is FQGNSA. The V end lost 1 base, the J end lost 5 bases, and 14 bases lay between the germline ends. This CDR3 spans 15 amino acids. CDR3 in amino acids: CASSLGRGMGYGYTF. The CDR3 DNA reads as TGTGCCAGCAGCTTAGGGAGGGGCATGGGGTATGGCTACACCTTC.

The V gene is TRBV28, the J gene TRBJ2-7; no clear D gene. Germline CDR1 MDHEN, CDR2 SYDVKM. CDR3 size: 14 residues. V gave up 6 bases and J gave up 2 bases, with 14 bases separating them. The CDR3 spells CASSLLGSTYEQYF. The CDR3 nucleotides are TGTGCCAGCAGCCTCCTCGGGTCCACCTACGAGCAGTACTTC.

The V gene is TRBV29-1, the J gene TRBJ2-3; 9 bases match TRBD2. Trimming took 6 bases from V and 5 from J; bases not matched to a gene: 12. This CDR3 is 15 amino acids long. Per germline, CDR1 SQVTM and CDR2 ANQGSEA. The CDR3 DNA reads as TGCAGCGTCGCGGTCGGGCTAGCGGGGCTAGATACGCAGTATTTT. Translation gives CSVAVGLAGLDTQYF.

There are many counts of this clonotype. V gene TRBV6-2 or TRBV6-3 combines with J gene TRBJ2-1; D may be TRBD1 (5 bases). The CDR3 sequence is 18 residues long. The V gene's germline CDR1 is MNHEY and CDR2 SVGEGT. With 5 bases removed from V and 0 bases from J, the gap between germline ends came to 20 bases. Written as DNA, the CDR3 is TGTGCCAGCAGTAATAAAGATAGACAGATTAGCTCCTACAATGAGCAGTTCTTC. This gives the protein CASSNKDRQISSYNEQFF.

The chain links TRBV4-1 to TRBJ1-5; TRBD1 aligns across 7 bases. Germline loops: CDR1 MGHRA, CDR2 YSYEKL. The CDR3 totals 14 residues. V lost 7 bases to trimming and J lost 3 bases; unmatched junction nucleotides: 6. The CDR3, as DNA: TGCGCCAGCACCCCCGGGACAGTCAATCAGCCCCAGCATTTT. Translated: CASTPGTVNQPQHF.

The chain joins TRBV11-1 to TRBJ1-6, with D unresolved. CDR1 SGHAT and CDR2 FQDESV come from the germline V gene (reference sequence). The ends were cut back, 5 bases at V and 9 bases at J, with 17 bases in the middle. The CDR3 totals 15 residues. The CDR3 sequence: CASSDLPEFGSPLHF. For the CDR3, the DNA is TGTGCCAGCAGCGATCTTCCGGAATTCGGTTCACCCCTCCACTTT.

The chain has TRBV3-1 and TRBJ2-5; D unclear. Germline V gene sequence: CDR1 LGHDT, CDR2 YNNKEL (reference sequence). The CDR3 has 13 amino acids. The V end was cut by 3 bases, the J end by 5 bases, with 10 bases between. The CDR3 DNA reads as TGTGCCAGCAGCCATTCCACGGGTGAGACCCAGTACTTC. It is translated as CASSHSTGETQYF.

The chain is built from TRBV3-1 and TRBJ1-5; 7 positions agree with TRBD1. This CDR3 comprises 15 residues. The V and J ends lost 5 bases and 3 bases, in that order; junction bases with no gene match: 7. CDR1 is LGHDT, CDR2 YNNKEL, per germline (reference sequence). CDR3 nucleotide sequence: TGTGCCAGCAGCTCCGGACAGGCCTTCAATCAGCCCCAGCATTTT. This translates into CASSSGQAFNQPQHF.

The genes are TRBV5-1 and TRBJ1-5; D is unclear. The CDR3 is 15 residues long. V lost 4 bases and J 2 bases, leaving 13 bases between the germline ends. Germline CDR1 is SGHRS and CDR2 is YFSETQ. Written as DNA, the CDR3 is TGCGCCAGCAGCCCGGGGAATTTGGGCAATCAGCCCCAGCATTTT. Protein product: CASSPGNLGNQPQHF.

This clonotype was counted only a few times. The chain carries TRBV6-2 or TRBV6-3 and TRBJ1-1; TRBD1 aligns across 9 bases. This CDR3 region has 14 residues. Trimming took 8 bases from V and 0 from J; bases not matched to a gene: 4. CDR1 is MNHEY, CDR2 SVGEGT, per germline. The CDR3 here is CASGGQGMNTEAFF. The CDR3 DNA follows: TGTGCCAGCGGGGGACAGGGCATGAACACTGAAGCTTTCTTT.

The V and J genes are TRBV7-9 and TRBJ2-3, with 7 bases lining up with TRBD2. CDR3 length: 14 amino acids. J gave up 4 bases and V 5 bases, and 6 bases lay outside the gene matches. The V gene's germline CDR1 is SEHNR and CDR2 FQNEAQ (reference sequence). The CDR3, as DNA: TGTGCCAGCAGCCTAGAAACTAGCGCAGATACGCAGTATTTT. Encoded protein: CASSLETSADTQYF.

The V gene is TRBV25-1, the J gene TRBJ2-3; 10 positions match TRBD1. The CDR3 covers 16 residues. The V and J ends lost 5 bases and 6 bases, in that order; junction bases with no gene match: 11. CDR1 MGHDK and CDR2 SYGVNS come from the germline V gene. CDR3 sequence reads: CASSPLGGQGRDTQYF. The CDR3 DNA follows: TGTGCCAGCAGTCCCCTAGGGGGACAGGGGAGGGATACGCAGTATTTT.

This rearrangement joins TRBV6-2 or TRBV6-3 to TRBJ2-6; the D is unclear. Deletions cut 11 bases from V and 0 bases from J, with 29 bases between. This CDR3 contains 20 residues. CDR1 is MNHEY, CDR2 SVGEGT, per germline. This CDR3 is CAGRLSLNSPNSSGANVLTF. As DNA, the CDR3 is TGTGCCGGAAGATTAAGTTTGAACAGCCCCAATTCCTCTGGGGCCAACGTCCTGACTTTC.

This clonotype occurred many times. The chain combines TRBV3-1 with TRBJ2-3, with TRBD2 matching over 14 bases. The junction had 9 bases not matched to a gene; V was cut back by 4 bases and J by 0 bases. The length of the CDR3 is 19 residues. CDR1 and CDR2 (germline): LGHDT, YNNKEL (reference sequence). The CDR3 reads CASSRFGTSGGSSTDTQYF. CDR3 in DNA: TGTGCCAGCAGCCGCTTCGGGACTAGCGGGGGATCGAGCACAGATACGCAGTATTTT.

The sample holds many counts of this clonotype. DNA of the CDR3: TGTGCCAGCAGCTTAGACATAAATTCACCCCTCCACTTT. This translates into CASSLDINSPLHF. The chain uses TRBV7-2 and TRBJ1-6, with D uncertain. V lost 1 base to trimming and J lost 7 bases, with 5 bases between them. Germline CDR1 is SGHTA and CDR2 is FQGNSA. There are 13 residues in the CDR3.

This clonotype was counted only a few times. CDR3 residues: CSAILPSGGYNEQFF. The DNA for the CDR3 is TGCAGTGCTATCCTCCCCAGCGGGGGATACAATGAGCAGTTCTTC. This chain links TRBV20-1 with TRBJ2-1; TRBD2 aligns across 8 bases. Germline loops: CDR1 DFQATT, CDR2 SNEGSKA (reference sequence). The CDR3 length is 15 residues. Trimming at V came to 4 bases and at J to 4 bases, leaving 9 bases not matched to a gene.

A few counts support this clonotype. The V call is TRBV9, the J call TRBJ2-1, with 9 positions matching TRBD2. Germline V lookup: CDR1 SGDLS, CDR2 YYNGEE. With 3 bases clipped from V and 4 bases from J, the junction kept 5 bases outside the gene matches. The CDR3 is made up of 15 amino acids. The CDR3 protein is CASSAGAGGYNEQFF. CDR3 DNA: TGTGCCAGCAGCGCTGGTGCGGGGGGGTACAATGAGCAGTTCTTC.

This clonotype occurred a few times. The chain links TRBV18 to TRBJ2-5; weak D call: TRBD1 (5 bases). The CDR3 has 14 amino acids. Trimming took 2 bases from V and 0 from J, leaving 7 bases between them. Germline-derived CDR1 and CDR2 are KGHSH and LQKENI. The CDR3 is CASSPKQDQETQYF. The CDR3 bases are TGTGCCAGCTCACCAAAACAGGACCAAGAGACCCAGTACTTC.

The sample holds a few counts of this clonotype. CDR3 sequence: CSVERDPSTDTQYF. The CDR3 DNA sequence: TGCAGCGTTGAAAGAGACCCTAGCACAGATACGCAGTATTTT. The chain employs TRBV29-1 and TRBJ2-3; the D is unclear. Trimming removed 2 bases at V and 0 bases at J, with 9 bases between. The CDR3 is 14 amino acids. From germline, CDR1 is SQVTM and CDR2 ANQGSEA.

This rearrangement joins TRBV27 to TRBJ1-1; TRBD1 matches 10 bases. Germline V gene data show CDR1 as MNHEY and CDR2 as SMNVEV (reference sequence). V lost 4 bases and J lost 2; bases outside the gene matches: 10. The length of the CDR3 is 17 residues. Written as DNA, the CDR3 is TGTGCCAGCAGTTCCGGGGGACAGGGGTCGGTCAACACTGAAGCTTTCTTT. This codes for CASSSGGQGSVNTEAFF.

The rearrangement joins TRBV15 to TRBJ1-2; D not resolved. Germline CDR1 reads LNHNV; CDR2 reads YYDKDF (reference sequence). The germline V and J ends were trimmed by 0 bases and 8 bases, with 16 bases remaining between them. The CDR3 covers 15 residues. The DNA for the CDR3 is TGTGCCACCAGCAGAGATGGGAGGACCACGGGGGGCTACACCTTC. This encodes CATSRDGRTTGGYTF.

The chain employs TRBV2 and TRBJ2-4; the match to TRBD1 covers 8 bases. The J call may be faulty, since TRBJ2-7 better matches the DNA end. CDR3 size: 14 residues. CDR1 is SNHLY, CDR2 FYNNEI, per germline. For the CDR3, the DNA is TGTGCCAGCAGTTTCGACAGGGGAGGCGACGAGCAGTACTTC. Translated, it gives CASSFDRGGDEQYF.

The gene calls are TRBV7-9 and TRBJ2-4; D is uncertain. TRBJ2-7 matches the DNA end more closely, so the J call is doubtful. Looked up from germline, CDR1 is SEHNR and CDR2 is FQNEAQ (reference sequence). There are 15 residues in the CDR3. The CDR3, as DNA: TGTGCCAGCAGCTTAGACGGAAGCGTACGCTACGAGCAGTACTTC. Its translation is CASSLDGSVRYEQYF.

The chain is built from TRBV4-3 and TRBJ2-3, with D perhaps matching TRBD2 (6 bases). Per the germline V gene, CDR1 is LGHNA and CDR2 is YSLEER. The length of the CDR3 is 16 residues. V gave up 0 bases and J gave up 10 bases, with 20 bases separating them. The CDR3 coding sequence is TGCGCCAGCAGCCAAGATGGGCCAGACGGGACTCCTGCGCAGTATTTT. Its protein is CASSQDGPDGTPAQYF.

The table lists this clonotype with a few counts. The J gene is TRBJ1-2, the V gene TRBV28; D not resolved. The V gene lost 5 bases and the J gene lost 4 bases, with 14 bases spanning the gap. Germline-derived CDR1 and CDR2 are MDHEN and SYDVKM. The CDR3 loop spans 14 amino acids. The CDR3 DNA reads TGTGCCAGCAGTCCCCCGTCCTCGGTCTATGGCTACACCTTC. Amino acids: CASSPPSSVYGYTF.